This TCR beta chain came from a study of CD8 T cells in ankylosing spondylitis. Findings and limits, study-wide: Ankylosing spondylitis blood appeared to be characterized by a TCR beta motif of eight highly homologous variants. CD8+ disease-linked clones were present at relatively low frequencies in blood. Clones tied to disease were said to be significantly enriched in matched ankylosing spondylitis synovial fluid.

The CDR3 is 13 amino acids. V lost 8 bases and J lost 0, with 12 bases in between. The germline V gene has CDR1 SQVTM and CDR2 ANQGSEA. There are a few counts of this clonotype. What it recognizes is unknown. For TCR beta, libraries came from quantitative 5'-RACE with molecular barcodes. TCRdb independently ran MiXCR on the 5' RACE reads; one entry per CDR3 protein. The sample holds around 250,000 distinct CDR3 sequences, roughly 32% seen once. This chain joins TRBV29-1 and TRBJ2-3, with D possibly being TRBD2 (5 bases). This sequence was found in a male donor with ankylosing spondylitis or in good health (not recorded which). The sequenced material came from blood, either unsorted or a sorted T cell fraction (not recorded which). This chain's CDR3 is CSCRGRSTDTQYF. DNA of the CDR3: TGCAGCTGTCGAGGGCGGAGCACAGATACGCAGTATTTT.